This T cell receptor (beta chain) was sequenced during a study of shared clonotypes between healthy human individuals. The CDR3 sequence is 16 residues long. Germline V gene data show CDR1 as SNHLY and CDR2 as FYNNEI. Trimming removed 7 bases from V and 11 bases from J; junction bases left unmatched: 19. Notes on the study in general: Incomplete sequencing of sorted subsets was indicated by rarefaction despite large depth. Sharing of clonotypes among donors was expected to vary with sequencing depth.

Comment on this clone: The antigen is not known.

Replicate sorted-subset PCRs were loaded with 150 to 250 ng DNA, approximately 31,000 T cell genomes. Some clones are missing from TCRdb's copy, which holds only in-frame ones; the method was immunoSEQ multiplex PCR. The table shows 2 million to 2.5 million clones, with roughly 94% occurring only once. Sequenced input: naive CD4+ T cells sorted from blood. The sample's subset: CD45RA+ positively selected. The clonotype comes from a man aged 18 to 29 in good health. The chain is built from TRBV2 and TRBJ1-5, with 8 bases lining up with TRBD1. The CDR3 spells CASTSTGRTGFKAQHF. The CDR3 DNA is TGTGCCAGCACCTCGACCGGTAGGACAGGGTTTAAGGCCCAGCATTTT.